The present entry profiles one T cell receptor beta chain with its context. The antigen it binds to is not known. No base quality values were provided; no much bigger clone lies one nucleotide off. TCR CDR3 regions were amplified from genomic DNA by multiplex PCR using the deep immunoSEQ assay. Extracted genomic DNA from each cell subset was distributed evenly across all wells of several immunoSEQ 96-well plates, and each plate was treated as a replicate. For sorted subsets, around 200 ng genomic DNA, equal to some 30,000 T cell genomes, was loaded into each replicate PCR. The purified libraries were quantified using a Qubit 3.0 fluorometer, sized with a Bioanalyzer 2100, and then quantified again using the KAPA Library Quantification kit. Every immunoSEQ 96-well plate was sequenced on a dedicated single-read 150-cycle Illumina NextSeq 550 flow cell. The source study handled its data this way. Because the immunoSEQ output included only junctional sequences and no quality scores, the filtering could not be the same as the filtering used for full-length reads. Sequences were annotated with PyIR, a Python wrapper for IgBLAST v1.9, using IMGT germline references to assign V/J genes and CDR3. Any read was removed if the V/J assignment was weak (E-value above 1e-6), the CDR3 was missing, or the read contained stop codons, out-of-frame junctions, or ambiguous translated residues. V3J clonotypes were defined as sequences sharing an identical inferred V gene, J gene, and CDR3 amino acid sequence. The percentage overlap between two repertoires was calculated by dividing the number of shared unique clonotypes by the size of the smaller repertoire. Repertoire richness was assessed with RTK rarefaction, the Chao1 estimator, and Recon v2.1 estimates of unobserved clonotypes. For all TCRbeta clonotypes obtained by the gDNA method from several donors, generation probabilities were computed with OLGA. TCRdb obtained this table from immuneACCESS and retained in-frame rearrangements with V and J assigned. These tables miss some clones; where compared with another copy, unresolved V genes account for less than half of the shortfall, and the remainder is unexplained. D and trimming were read from the DNA, whereas the V and J calls and clone size are those reported in that table. In this sample the table shows 2 million to 3 million clones, around nine tenths of which occur a single time. Jointly, the top ten make up about 0.13% of the sample.

Donors were healthy HIV-negative adults with no recently reported acute infections or vaccinations. Only Caucasian adults living in Nashville, Tennessee, USA were represented among the donors. CD4+ T cells were enriched by magnetic negative selection; naive cells were then positively selected on CD45RA, and the negative fraction formed the memory subset. Blood was collected by leukapheresis, and PBMCs were isolated by Ficoll-Histopaque density gradient centrifugation and then cryopreserved in liquid nitrogen vapor phase. Purity and quantity of every magnetically sorted T cell population were checked by analytical flow cytometry. From each sorted fraction, genomic DNA was isolated and quantified by UV absorbance on a Nanodrop 2000c. After removal of 5 bases from V and 3 bases from J, the junction retains 3 bases not matched to a gene. As encoded in the germline V gene, CDR1 is SGHVS while CDR2 is FNYEAQ. From the cysteine up to the phenylalanine, the CDR3 has a length of 16 residues. The read is trimmed to its CDR3 DNA, 48 bases read in frame from base 1.

This record comes from a study of shared clonotypes between healthy human individuals (dated by TCRdb to about 2020). For context, the study as a whole: The cohort comprised two women and a few men aged 18 to 49 years. For each donor, CD4 naive and CD4 memory were each given three plates, CD8 naive was given two plates, and CD8 memory was given one plate. Blood TCR repertoires of four to six healthy adults were deeply sequenced to estimate repertoire size and the extent of clonotype sharing between individuals. To increase sequencing depth and limit assay-specific biases, different laboratories used diverse techniques to prepare libraries and sequence TCR repertoires. Per donor, leukapheresis produced somewhere between about 0.94 and 8.9 billion PBMCs.

Study-wide findings and limitations: Pairwise subsampling indicated that sequencing depth was expected to affect the degree of clonotype sharing among donors. Compared with non-shared clonotypes, the clonotypes found in all four sorted-subset donors had higher generation probabilities. Naive subsets generally had larger estimated clonotype richness than memory subsets. Rarefaction of sorted-subset datasets indicated incomplete sequencing despite the large sequencing depth. The genetic and exposure-history diversity represented was limited by the small number of donors. Sampling was restricted to blood, and TCR repertoires in tissues likely differ from the TCR repertoires found in blood. Approximately 5% of naive CD4, around 4% of naive CD8, approximately 2% of memory CD4, and around 0.4% of memory CD8 clonotypes were shared across four donors.

Sequenced material: naive CD4+ T cells sorted from blood. What the cell subset or site label conveys for this sample: CD45RA+ positively selected. This receptor was identified in a man younger than 35 in good health. The V gene is TRBV7-6 and the J gene is TRBJ2-1, and TRBD2 matches 14 of the central bases. The nucleotide sequence reads TGTGCCAGCAGCCCGGGACTAGCGGGAGTCTACAATGAGCAGTTCTTC. Translation gives CASSPGLAGVYNEQFF.